The clone carrying this T cell receptor beta chain has a single count. This sample was included in a study of blood T cell repertoires in COVID-19. The germline V gene encodes CDR1 GTSNPN and CDR2 SVGIG (reference sequence). This CDR3 region has 14 residues. V lost 4 bases, J lost 0 bases, and 1 base stayed unmatched. The assay was immunoSEQ multiplex PCR, and TCRdb's table has in-frame clones only and misses some. Here the sample spans 150,000 to 190,000 clones, roughly 84% being singletons. Material for sequencing was peripheral blood. This receptor was identified in a woman aged 60-75 years with COVID-19, enrolled during active disease. V gene TRBV30 combines with J gene TRBJ2-2; TRBD1 matches at 8 bases. The CDR3 nucleotides read TGTGCCTGGACAGGGGGCGCGAACACCGGGGAGCTGTTTTTT. Translating it yields CAWTGGANTGELFF.